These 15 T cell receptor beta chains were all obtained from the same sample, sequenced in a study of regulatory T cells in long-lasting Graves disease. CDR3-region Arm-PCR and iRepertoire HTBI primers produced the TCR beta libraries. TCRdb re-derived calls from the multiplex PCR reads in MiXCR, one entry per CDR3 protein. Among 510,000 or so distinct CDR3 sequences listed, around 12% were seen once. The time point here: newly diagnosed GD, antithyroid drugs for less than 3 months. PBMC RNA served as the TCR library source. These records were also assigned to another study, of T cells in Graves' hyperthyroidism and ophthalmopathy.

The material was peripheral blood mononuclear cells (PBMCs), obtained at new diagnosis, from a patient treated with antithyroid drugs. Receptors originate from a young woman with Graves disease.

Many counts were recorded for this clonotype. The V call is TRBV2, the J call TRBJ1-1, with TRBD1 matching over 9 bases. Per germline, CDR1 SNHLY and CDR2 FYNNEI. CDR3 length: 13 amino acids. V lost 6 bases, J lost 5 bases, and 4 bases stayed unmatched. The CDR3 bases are TGTGCCAGCAGCGGGACAGGGAAAACTGAAGCTTTCTTT. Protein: CASSGTGKTEAFF.

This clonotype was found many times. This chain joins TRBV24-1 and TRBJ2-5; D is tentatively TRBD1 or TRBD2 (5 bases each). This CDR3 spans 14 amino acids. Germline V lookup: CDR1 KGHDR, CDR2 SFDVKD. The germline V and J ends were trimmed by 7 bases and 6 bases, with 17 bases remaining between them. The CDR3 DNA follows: TGTGCCACCAGGGGGGAACGGAGTGGCAAGACCCAGTACTTC. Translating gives CATRGERSGKTQYF.

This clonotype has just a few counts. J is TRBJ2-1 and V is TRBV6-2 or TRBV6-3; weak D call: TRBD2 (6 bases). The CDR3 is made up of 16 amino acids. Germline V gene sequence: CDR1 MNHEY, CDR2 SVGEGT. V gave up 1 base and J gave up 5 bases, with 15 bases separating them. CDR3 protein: CASSYLGLPKDNEQFF. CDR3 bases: TGTGCCAGCAGTTACTTGGGACTCCCCAAGGACAATGAGCAGTTCTTC.

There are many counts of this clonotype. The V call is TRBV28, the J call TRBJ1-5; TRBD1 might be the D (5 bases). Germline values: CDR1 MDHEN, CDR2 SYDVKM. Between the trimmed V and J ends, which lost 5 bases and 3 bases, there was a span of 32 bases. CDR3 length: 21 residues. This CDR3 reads CASSPPALFSRDREINQPQHF. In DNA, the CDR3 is TGTGCCAGCAGTCCCCCCGCGTTATTCAGCCGGGACCGAGAGATCAATCAGCCCCAGCATTTT.

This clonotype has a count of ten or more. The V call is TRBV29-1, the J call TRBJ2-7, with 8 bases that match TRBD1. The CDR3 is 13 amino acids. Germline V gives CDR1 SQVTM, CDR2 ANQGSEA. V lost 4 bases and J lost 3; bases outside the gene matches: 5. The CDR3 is CSVAQTGVYEQYF. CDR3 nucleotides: TGCAGCGTTGCTCAGACAGGGGTCTACGAGCAGTACTTC.

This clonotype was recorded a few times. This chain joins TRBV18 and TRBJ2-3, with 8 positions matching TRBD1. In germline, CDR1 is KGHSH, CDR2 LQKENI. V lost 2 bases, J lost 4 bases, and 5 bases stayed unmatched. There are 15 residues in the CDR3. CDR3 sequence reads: CASSPGRGHPDTQYF. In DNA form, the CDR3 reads TGTGCCAGCTCACCAGGCAGGGGGCACCCAGATACGCAGTATTTT.

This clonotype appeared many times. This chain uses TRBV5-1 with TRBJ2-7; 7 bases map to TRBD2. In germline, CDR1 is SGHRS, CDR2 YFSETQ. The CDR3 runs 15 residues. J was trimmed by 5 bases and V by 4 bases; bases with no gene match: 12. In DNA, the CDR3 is TGCGCCAGCAGCATAACGGGGCCTAGCGGAGACGAGCAGTACTTC. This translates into CASSITGPSGDEQYF.

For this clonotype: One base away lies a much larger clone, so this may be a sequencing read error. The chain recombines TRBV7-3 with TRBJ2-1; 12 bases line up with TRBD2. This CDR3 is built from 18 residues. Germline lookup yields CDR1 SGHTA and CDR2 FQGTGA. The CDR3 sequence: CVSSQDLAGGPLSNEQFF. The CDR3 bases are TGTGTCAGCAGCCAGGACCTAGCGGGAGGGCCCTTGTCCAATGAGCAGTTCTTC. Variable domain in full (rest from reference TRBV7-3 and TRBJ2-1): GAGVSQTPSNKVTEKGKYVELRCDPISGHTALYWYRQSLGQGPEFLIYFQGTGAADDSGLPNDRFFAVRPEGSVSTLKIQRTERGDSAVYLCVSSQDLAGGPLSNEQFFGPGTRLTVL.

The CDR3 DNA reads TGTGCCAGCGGCCGGGACAGTTCCTCTGGAAACACCATATATTTT. Translating it yields CASGRDSSSGNTIYF. The chain is built from TRBV7-2 and TRBJ1-3, with 7 nucleotides matching TRBD1. The V gene's germline CDR1 is SGHTA and CDR2 FQGNSA. The CDR3 is 15 residues long. V shed 8 bases, J shed 0 bases, and the junction held 7 bases outside the gene matches.

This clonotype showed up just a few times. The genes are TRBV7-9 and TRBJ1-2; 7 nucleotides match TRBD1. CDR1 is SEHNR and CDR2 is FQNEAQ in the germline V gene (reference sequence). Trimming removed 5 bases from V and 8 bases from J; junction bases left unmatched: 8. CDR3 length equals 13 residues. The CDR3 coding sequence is TGTGCCAGCAGCCGGACAGGAGATGGCGGCTACACCTTC. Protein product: CASSRTGDGGYTF.

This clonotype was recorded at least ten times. The CDR3 loop is CASSTNSGGSTDTQYF. The DNA of the CDR3 is TGTGCCAGCAGTACCAATAGCGGGGGGAGCACAGATACGCAGTATTTT. The gene calls are TRBV2 and TRBJ2-3; 10 bases are shared with TRBD2. Germline V gene data show CDR1 as SNHLY and CDR2 as FYNNEI. This CDR3 comprises 16 residues. With V trimmed by 5 bases and J by 0 bases, 5 bases remained unmatched.

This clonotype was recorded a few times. CDR3: CSVSGSPYNEQFF. Written as DNA, the CDR3 is TGCAGTGTAAGCGGGAGTCCCTACAATGAGCAGTTCTTC. This sequence joins TRBV20-1 and TRBJ2-1, with 8 bases identical to TRBD2. After removal of 7 bases from V and 2 bases from J, the junction contained 4 bases not matched to a gene. CDR3 length: 13 residues. Germline V lookup: CDR1 DFQATT, CDR2 SNEGSKA (reference sequence).

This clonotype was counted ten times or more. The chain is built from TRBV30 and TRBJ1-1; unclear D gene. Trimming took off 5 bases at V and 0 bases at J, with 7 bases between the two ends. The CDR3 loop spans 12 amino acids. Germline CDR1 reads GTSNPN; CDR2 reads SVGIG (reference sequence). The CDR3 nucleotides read TGTGCCTGGGGACGGCTGAACACTGAAGCTTTCTTT. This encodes CAWGRLNTEAFF.

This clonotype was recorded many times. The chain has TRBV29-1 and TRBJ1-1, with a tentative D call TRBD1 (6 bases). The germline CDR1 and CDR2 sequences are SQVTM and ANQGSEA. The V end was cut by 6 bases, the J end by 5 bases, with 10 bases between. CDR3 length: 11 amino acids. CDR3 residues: CSVETGTEAFF. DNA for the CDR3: TGCAGCGTCGAAACAGGGACTGAAGCTTTCTTT.

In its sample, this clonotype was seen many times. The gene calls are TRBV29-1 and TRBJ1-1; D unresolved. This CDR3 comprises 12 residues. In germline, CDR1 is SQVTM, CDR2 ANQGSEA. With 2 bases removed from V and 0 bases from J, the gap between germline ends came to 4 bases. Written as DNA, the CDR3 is TGCAGCGTTGAATACATGAACACTGAAGCTTTCTTT. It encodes CSVEYMNTEAFF.